This T cell receptor beta chain was observed in a study of neoadjuvant anti-PD-1 for oral cavity cancer. Tumor libraries mostly used about 4.6 ug genomic DNA, two replicates each. The assay was immunoSEQ multiplex PCR, and TCRdb's table has in-frame clones only and misses some. The table includes around 15,000 clones, about 34% detected once. There are 18 residues in the CDR3. The germline gives CDR1 LGHNA, CDR2 YSLEER. Trimming removed 4 bases from V and 3 bases from J; junction bases left unmatched: 13. Time point given: after neoadjuvant nivolumab, at surgical resection. The receptor was derived from a person between 40 and 79 years old with oral cavity squamous cell carcinoma. V and J are TRBV4-3 and TRBJ1-4; 8 nucleotides match TRBD1. The material sequenced was tumor tissue, taken after nivolumab (anti-PD-1) treatment. The CDR3, as DNA: TGCGCCAGCAGCCCCCACGGCGCAGGGGGCGCATCTAATGAAAAACTGTTTTTT. Amino acid sequence: CASSPHGAGGASNEKLFF.